This TCR beta chain came from a study of CD8 T cells in Susac syndrome. RNA amounts of about 0.45 to 1 ug underwent reverse transcription with random hexamers. Each CDR3 protein is one row after TCRdb ran MiXCR on the immunoSEQ multiplex PCR reads. The sample records almost 450,000 distinct CDR3 sequences, 75% to 90% being singletons. The CDR3 has 16 amino acids. After removal of 3 bases from V and 6 bases from J, the junction contained 12 bases not matched to a gene. Sequencing of TCR beta was undertaken in CD8+ and CD4+ T cells derived from blood. V gene TRBV12-3 or TRBV12-4 combines with J gene TRBJ1-2; 8 nucleotides line up with TRBD1. Source material: CD8+ T cells from PBMCs. This receptor was obtained from a human donor with multiple sclerosis. CDR3 loop: CASSFSTGDVLDGYTF. The CDR3 nucleotides read TGTGCCAGCAGTTTCTCGACAGGGGATGTGTTGGATGGCTACACCTTC.